What follows describes a single TCR beta chain. This clone appeared a single time. No antigen is known for it. Base qualities are missing; no much larger clone stands one base away. This entry belongs to a study of PD-L1 blockade in urothelial cancer (dated by TCRdb to about 2017). Concerning the study at large: Every patient began therapy around 2014 and was given atezolizumab 1,200 mg intravenously every 3 weeks. About 90% of the roughly 29 patients were identified as males with urothelial cancer of bladder origin, and a prior smoking history was reported by 18 of 29 patients. Patients had an ECOG performance status of 0 or 1 and had received between 0 and 3 prior chemotherapy regimens. Blood samples were analyzed 3 weeks after the start of treatment (second dose) and 6 weeks after the start of treatment. Blood samples gave median yields of roughly 150,000 T cells and 80,000 or so unique TCRs, along with a median clonality of 0.080. Somatic, immune and clinical correlates of response to PD-L1 blockade with atezolizumab in urothelial cancer were the focus of an exploratory multi-omic analysis. Pretreatment tumor samples, along with matched peripheral blood serially collected before and after atezolizumab treatment, were subjected to TCR sequencing. Durable clinical benefit was defined as a progression-free survival longer than 6 months, and TCR features were additionally tested against progression-free survival and overall survival. In the same patients, pretreatment tumors underwent whole exome sequencing and RNA sequencing in addition to TCR sequencing. Durable clinical benefit was achieved by nine patients but not by the remaining 20. Over 28 patients had pretreatment blood TCR-seq, some 25 had at least one posttreatment blood collection, and some 25 had tumor TCR-seq. Paper-wide results and their limitations: Because the sample size was small (n of about 27) and many of the analyses were exploratory, the results are meant to be hypothesis-generating. Improved progression-free and overall survival was found to be associated with pretreatment peripheral blood TCR clonality below the median. Greater expansion of tumor-associated TCR clones in peripheral blood 3 weeks after the start of treatment was observed in patients with durable benefit (n ≈ 20, p = 0.022).

The germline V gene specifies MDHEN as CDR1 and SYDVKM as CDR2. V trim: 6 bases; J trim: 5 bases; unmatched bases: 6. The CDR3 sequence holds 16 residues, the cysteine and phenylalanine included. Of all the DNA, just the CDR3 is kept, 48 bases in frame from base 1. Synthetic TCR analog templates were spiked into each PCR to estimate absolute template abundance from read counts. The immunoSEQ assay used bias-controlled V and J gene primers to amplify TCRbeta CDR3 regions from genomic DNA. Sequencing of rearranged TCRbeta segments was performed at approximately 20X coverage. The paper's processing steps were these. Clustering was used to correct sequencing errors, and CDR3s were annotated against IMGT so that V, D and J genes could be assigned. Out-of-frame and stop-codon sequences were excluded, and only productive TCRbeta rearrangements were used in downstream analyses. Clonality was computed as one minus Shannon entropy normalized by the log of the number of unique productive sequences. Fisher's exact test with Benjamini-Hochberg correction, using a cutoff of adjusted p below 0.01, was how clones that differed between time points or between blood and tumor were identified. TCRdb retrieved this table from immuneACCESS and kept in-frame rearrangements only. Not all clones are present; in checked studies, unresolved V genes account for under half, and no reason is known for the remainder. The V and J calls and clone size were taken over from that table, and D and trimming were inferred from the DNA. Here the sample has tens of thousands of clones; more than 65% occur a single time. The top ten clones comprise 2.7% of the sample.

The cohort included 25 to 30 patients with locally advanced or metastatic urothelial carcinoma who were treated at Memorial Sloan Kettering on a trial protocol. Peripheral blood mononuclear cells were collected pretreatment and during treatment, with between 1 and 8 total time points per patient. The Qiagen DNeasy Blood extraction kit was used to purify genomic DNA from total PBMCs and tumor samples. PBMCs were collected pretreatment and during treatment, and were isolated and stored as previously described. This chain joins TRBV28 to TRBJ2-1; 14 bases in the middle match TRBD2. This specimen consisted of PBMCs, obtained around atezolizumab (anti-PD-L1) treatment. The source is a man in his 70s with urothelial cancer. The DNA sequence follows: TGTGCCAGCAGCGAGGGACTAGCGGGAGCCCACAATGAGCAGTTCTTC. The encoded protein is CASSEGLAGAHNEQFF.